This TCR beta chain emerged from a study of pediatric ulcerative colitis. Study outcomes and limitations: Blood-rectal clonal overlap within each person was significantly higher in ulcerative colitis patients than controls. Acute severe colitis showed lower rectal diversity from clonal expansions.

The germline V gene encodes CDR1 SGHVS and CDR2 FQNEAQ. V lost 4 bases to trimming and J lost 7 bases, with 4 bases between them. This CDR3 is 11 amino acids long. Produced via immunoSEQ multiplex PCR; TCRdb's table is partial and in-frame only. The sample contains 30,000 to 40,000 clones, roughly 77% of which appear only once. This clone was counted a single time. Its target is not known. One to two pinch biopsies were taken from the rectum during colonoscopy. This receptor was taken from a boy younger than 18 with mild ulcerative colitis. This chain links TRBV7-8 with TRBJ2-2; D is uncertain. The source material was gut tissue. The CDR3 DNA sequence: TGTGCCAGCAGCTGGGTCGGGGAGCTGTTTTTT. Translated: CASSWVGELFF.